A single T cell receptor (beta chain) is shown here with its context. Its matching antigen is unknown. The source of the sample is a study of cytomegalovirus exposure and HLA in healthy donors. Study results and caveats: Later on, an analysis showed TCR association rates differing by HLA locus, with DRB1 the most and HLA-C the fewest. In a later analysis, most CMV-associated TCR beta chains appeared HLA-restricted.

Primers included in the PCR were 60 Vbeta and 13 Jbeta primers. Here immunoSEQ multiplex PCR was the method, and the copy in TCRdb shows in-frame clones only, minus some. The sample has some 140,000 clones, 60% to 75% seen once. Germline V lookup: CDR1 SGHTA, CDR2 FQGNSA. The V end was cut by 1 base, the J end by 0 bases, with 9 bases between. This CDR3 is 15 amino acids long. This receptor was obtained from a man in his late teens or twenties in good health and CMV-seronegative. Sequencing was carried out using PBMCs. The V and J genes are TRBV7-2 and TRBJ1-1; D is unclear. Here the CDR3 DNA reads TGTGCCAGCAGCTTAGGCGTTCTGTTGAACACTGAAGCTTTCTTT. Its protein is CASSLGVLLNTEAFF.